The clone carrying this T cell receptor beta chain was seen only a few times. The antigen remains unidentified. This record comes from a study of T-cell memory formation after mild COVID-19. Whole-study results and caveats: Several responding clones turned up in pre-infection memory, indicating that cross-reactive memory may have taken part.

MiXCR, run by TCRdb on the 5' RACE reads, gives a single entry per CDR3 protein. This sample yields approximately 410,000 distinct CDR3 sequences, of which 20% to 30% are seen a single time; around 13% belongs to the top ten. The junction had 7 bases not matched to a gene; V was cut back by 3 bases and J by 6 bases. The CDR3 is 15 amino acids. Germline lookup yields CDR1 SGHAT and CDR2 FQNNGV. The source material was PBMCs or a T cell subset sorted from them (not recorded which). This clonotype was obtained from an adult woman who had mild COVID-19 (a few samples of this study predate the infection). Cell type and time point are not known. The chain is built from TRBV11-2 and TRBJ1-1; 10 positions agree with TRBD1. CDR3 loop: CASSFPTGGYAEAFF. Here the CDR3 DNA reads TGTGCCAGCAGCTTTCCGACAGGGGGCTACGCTGAAGCTTTCTTT.